These 21 T cell receptor beta chains were all obtained from the same sample, sequenced in a study of blood T cell repertoires in COVID-19. TCRdb's table, derived via immunoSEQ multiplex PCR, lists solely in-frame clones and lacks some. The data hold nearly 110,000 clones, with under 90% observed a single time. Input material: peripheral blood. The source of these receptors is a woman in her sixties with acute or convalescent COVID-19.

The V gene is TRBV14, the J gene TRBJ2-2; TRBD1 matches at 8 bases. The junction had 12 bases not matched to a gene; V was cut back by 4 bases and J by 2 bases. CDR1 and CDR2 (germline): SGHDN, FVKESK. The CDR3 is made up of 18 amino acids. CDR3 bases: TGTGCCAGCAGCCCAGCCCCTTATGGACAGGGAAACACCGGGGAGCTGTTTTTT. This sequence encodes CASSPAPYGQGNTGELFF.

The CDR3: CASSTGQGGEQPQHF. CDR3 coding DNA: TGTGCCAGTAGTACGGGACAGGGAGGGGAACAGCCCCAGCATTTT. The chain recombines TRBV19 with TRBJ1-5; 9 bases agree with TRBD1. J gave up 7 bases and V 4 bases, and 8 bases lay outside the gene matches. Germline lookup yields CDR1 LNHDA and CDR2 SQIVND (reference sequence). CDR3 length equals 15 residues.

The rearrangement links TRBV6-1 to TRBJ1-6; D uncertain. The CDR3 has 15 residues. Germline V lookup: CDR1 MNHNS, CDR2 SASEGT. The ends were cut back, 2 bases at V and 8 bases at J, with 13 bases in the middle. CDR3 DNA sequence: TGTGCCAGCAGTGAATACTTCGGCGGGGATTCACCCCTCCACTTT. It codes for CASSEYFGGDSPLHF.

This clone was counted a few times. The chain carries TRBV27 and TRBJ2-7; D is possibly TRBD2 (7 bases). The germline V gene has CDR1 MNHEY and CDR2 SMNVEV (reference sequence). This CDR3 is built from 14 residues. The V end lost 5 bases, the J end lost 2 bases, and 13 bases lay between the germline ends. This CDR3 is CASSRGGGPYEQYF. Written as DNA, the CDR3 is TGTGCCAGCAGTAGGGGAGGGGGGCCCTACGAGCAGTACTTC.

In this sample, this clone turned up once. This chain links TRBV2 with TRBJ1-2; no clear D gene. The length of the CDR3 is 13 residues. V lost 0 bases and J lost 9, with 11 bases in between. CDR1 is SNHLY, CDR2 FYNNEI, per germline. The chain's CDR3 is CASSEASTTSYTF. CDR3 DNA sequence: TGTGCCAGCAGTGAAGCTAGCACAACTAGCTACACCTTC.

The chain uses TRBV5-4 and TRBJ2-1, with TRBD2 matching over 9 bases. Per germline, CDR1 SGHNT and CDR2 YYREEE (reference sequence). Trimming cost V 1 base and J 8 bases; bases outside gene matches: 7. CDR3 length: 15 residues. The CDR3 nucleotides are TGTGCCAGCAGCTTGTCTAGCGGGATAACACATGAGCAGTTCTTC. This sequence encodes CASSLSSGITHEQFF.

The chain employs TRBV28 and TRBJ2-2; 11 bases match TRBD2. The CDR3 is 16 residues long. V lost 6 bases and J lost 5; bases outside the gene matches: 8. CDR1 and CDR2 (germline): MDHEN, SYDVKM. The CDR3 DNA sequence: TGTGCCAGCAGCTTACTAGCGGGAGTCGGGACCGGGGAGCTGTTTTTT. Translated, it gives CASSLLAGVGTGELFF.

This rearrangement joins TRBV5-4 to TRBJ1-2; tentatively, D is TRBD1 (6 bases). This CDR3 has 11 amino acids. V was trimmed by 4 bases and J by 14 bases, leaving 15 bases between them. Per germline, CDR1 SGHNT and CDR2 YYREEE (reference sequence). CDR3 sequence reads: CASSVQGIPTF. DNA of the CDR3: TGTGCCAGCAGCGTACAGGGCATTCCTACCTTC.

The chain joins TRBV5-1 to TRBJ1-1; no clear D. From germline, CDR1 is SGHRS and CDR2 YFSETQ. V shed 0 bases and J shed 4 bases, with 10 bases lying between them. The CDR3 runs to 14 residues. The CDR3 loop reads CASSLAPVGTEAFF. The CDR3 nucleotides are TGCGCCAGCAGCTTGGCCCCAGTTGGCACTGAAGCTTTCTTT.

This clone was found once. V is TRBV7-3 and J is TRBJ2-1; TRBD2 agrees at 13 bases. Germline loops: CDR1 SGHTA, CDR2 FQGTGA. With V trimmed by 4 bases and J by 6 bases, 12 bases remained unmatched. The length of the CDR3 is 18 residues. The CDR3 nucleotides read TGTGCCAGCAGCTCCTACTCCCGGACTAGCGGGAGTTCCAATGAGCAGTTCTTC. Its translation: CASSSYSRTSGSSNEQFF.

The chain employs TRBV15 and TRBJ1-2, with D unclear. This CDR3 region has 17 residues. Germline CDR1 reads LNHNV; CDR2 reads YYDKDF (reference sequence). Trimming shortened V by 0 bases and J by 8 bases, and 22 bases separated the two germline ends. CDR3 sequence (DNA): TGTGCCACCAGCAGAGATCGGGCGGGCGTGATGATCCAGGGCTACACCTTC. This sequence encodes CATSRDRAGVMIQGYTF.

This chain uses TRBV7-9 with TRBJ2-1, with D maybe TRBD1 (5 bases). V was pared by 3 bases and J by 0 bases, with 15 bases between. CDR3 length: 17 residues. Germline values: CDR1 SEHNR, CDR2 FQNEAQ (reference sequence). CDR3 nucleotide sequence: TGTGCCAGCAGCTTGGATGTACAGGCAGGCTCCTACAATGAGCAGTTCTTC. It yields the protein CASSLDVQAGSYNEQFF. Full variable domain (remainder filled in from reference TRBV7-9 and TRBJ2-1): DTGVSQNPRHKITKRGQNVTFRCDPISEHNRLYWYRQTLGQGPEFLTYFQNEAQLEKSRLLSDRFSAERPKGSFSTLEIQRTEQGDSAMYLCASSLDVQAGSYNEQFFGPGTRLTVL.

The rearrangement uses TRBV5-1 and TRBJ2-3, with 12 positions matching TRBD2. CDR3 length equals 16 residues. Losses at the gene ends were 6 bases for V and 0 bases for J; bases not matched to a gene: 5. Germline CDR1 is SGHRS and CDR2 is YFSETQ. The CDR3 sequence: CASIRTSGTSTDTQYF. The CDR3 nucleotides read TGCGCCAGCATCCGGACTAGCGGGACAAGCACAGATACGCAGTATTTT.

The V and J genes are TRBV27 and TRBJ2-1, with D perhaps matching TRBD2 (6 bases). V gave up 5 bases and J gave up 7 bases, with 30 bases separating them. Germline-derived CDR1 and CDR2 are MNHEY and SMNVEV (reference sequence). The CDR3 contains 19 residues. CDR3 residues: CASSPLRKAGAGGANEQFF. The DNA of the CDR3 is TGTGCCAGCAGTCCCCTCCGAAAGGCAGGAGCGGGTGGGGCAAATGAGCAGTTCTTC.

In DNA form, the CDR3 reads TGTGCCAGCAGTGAGGGGGTGAACACTGAAGCTTTCTTT. This codes for CASSEGVNTEAFF. The J gene is TRBJ1-1, the V gene TRBV3-1 (or the pseudogene TRBV3-2), with D maybe TRBD1 (6 bases). V was trimmed by 6 bases and J by 0 bases, leaving 8 bases between them. The CDR3 has 13 residues. Germline V gives CDR1 LGHDT, CDR2 YNNKEL (reference sequence).

The rearrangement joins TRBV6-5 to TRBJ1-2; 8 bases align to TRBD1. The CDR3 length is 13 residues. Germline V gene lookup returns CDR1 MNHEY and CDR2 SVGAGI. V shed 7 bases, J shed 3 bases, and the junction held 4 bases outside the gene matches. For the CDR3, the DNA is TGTGCCAGCACAGGGGGCAACGACTATGGCTACACCTTC. Its protein product is CASTGGNDYGYTF.

The chain joins TRBV12-3 or TRBV12-4 to TRBJ2-5, with a weak D call TRBD2 (6 bases). With 3 bases removed from V and 5 bases from J, the gap between germline ends came to 10 bases. CDR3 size: 13 residues. CDR3 protein: CASSFREEETQYF. As DNA, the CDR3 is TGTGCCAGCAGTTTCAGGGAGGAGGAGACCCAGTACTTC.

This chain uses TRBV7-2 with TRBJ2-1; 10 bases agree with TRBD1. From germline, CDR1 is SGHTA and CDR2 FQGNSA. The CDR3 spans 19 residues. The V gene end was trimmed by 5 bases and the J gene end by 7 bases; junction bases not matched to a gene: 20. The CDR3 bases are TGTGCCAGCAGCCATGTAGGGACAGGGGTGTTCCGGCGAAGGAATGAGCAGTTCTTC. Translated, it gives CASSHVGTGVFRRRNEQFF.

The genes are TRBV19 and TRBJ1-5; D possibly corresponds to TRBD1 (6 bases). This CDR3 comprises 15 residues. From germline, CDR1 is LNHDA and CDR2 SQIVND (reference sequence). Trimming pared 5 bases from V and 0 bases from J, leaving 11 bases between. The CDR3 DNA follows: TGTGCCAGTAGTCCCGGACAGTATAGCAATCAGCCCCAGCATTTT. It yields the protein CASSPGQYSNQPQHF.

The rearrangement joins TRBV6-1 to TRBJ1-2, with TRBD1 identical over 7 bases. The V gene end was trimmed by 2 bases and the J gene end by 6 bases; junction bases not matched to a gene: 12. CDR1 and CDR2 from the germline V gene are MNHNS and SASEGT. The CDR3 totals 16 residues. As DNA, the CDR3 is TGTGCCAGCAGTGAATTATACAGGGGTGCGCTGGATGGCTACACCTTC. The encoded protein is CASSELYRGALDGYTF.

This chain joins TRBV5-1 and TRBJ2-2; 8 bases match TRBD1. The germline V gene has CDR1 SGHRS and CDR2 YFSETQ. The CDR3 consists of 17 residues. V shed 0 bases and J 5 bases; nucleotides not matched to a gene: 9. The CDR3 here is CASSLGAGTGDTGELFF. The DNA for the CDR3 is TGCGCCAGCAGCTTGGGGGCCGGGACAGGTGATACCGGGGAGCTGTTTTTT. Based on the CDR3 plus reference TRBV5-1 and TRBJ2-2, the full variable domain is KAGVTQTPRYLIKTRGQQVTLSCSPISGHRSVSWYQQTPGQGLQFLFEYFSETQRNKGNFPGRFSGRQFSNSRSEMNVSTLELGDSALYLCASSLGAGTGDTGELFFGEGSRLTVL.